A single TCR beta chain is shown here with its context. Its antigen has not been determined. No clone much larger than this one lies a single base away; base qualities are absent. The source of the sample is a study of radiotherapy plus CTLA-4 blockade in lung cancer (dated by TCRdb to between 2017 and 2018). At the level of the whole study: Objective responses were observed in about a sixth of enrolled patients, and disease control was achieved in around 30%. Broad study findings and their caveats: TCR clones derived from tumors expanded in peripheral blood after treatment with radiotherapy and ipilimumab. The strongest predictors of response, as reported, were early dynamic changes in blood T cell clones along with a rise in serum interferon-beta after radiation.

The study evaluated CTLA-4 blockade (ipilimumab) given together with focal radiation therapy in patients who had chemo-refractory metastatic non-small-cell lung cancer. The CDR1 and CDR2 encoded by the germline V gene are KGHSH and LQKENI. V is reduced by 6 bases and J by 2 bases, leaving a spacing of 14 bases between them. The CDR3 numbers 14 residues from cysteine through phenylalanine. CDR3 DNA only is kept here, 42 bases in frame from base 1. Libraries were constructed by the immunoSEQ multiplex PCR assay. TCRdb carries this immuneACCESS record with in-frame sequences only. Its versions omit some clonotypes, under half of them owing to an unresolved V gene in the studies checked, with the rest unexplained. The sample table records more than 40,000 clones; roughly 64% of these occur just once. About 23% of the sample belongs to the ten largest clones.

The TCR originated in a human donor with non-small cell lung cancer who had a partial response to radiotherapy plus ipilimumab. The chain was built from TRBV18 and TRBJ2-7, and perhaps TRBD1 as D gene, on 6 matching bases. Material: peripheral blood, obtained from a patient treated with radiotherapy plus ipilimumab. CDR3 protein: CASSPDSRTYEQYF. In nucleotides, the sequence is TGTGCCAGCTCCCCGGACAGCCGAACCTACGAGCAGTACTTC. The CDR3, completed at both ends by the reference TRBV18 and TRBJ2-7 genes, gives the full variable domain NAGVMQNPRHLVRRRGQEARLRCSPMKGHSHVYWYRQLPEEGLKFMVYLQKENIIDESGMPKERFSAEFPKEGPSILRIQQVVRGDSAAYFCASSPDSRTYEQYFGPGTRLTVT.